The source of this TCR beta chain is a study of breast tumors, draining lymph nodes, adjacent tissues. This clonotype was picked up many times. No antigen is known for it. One entry per CDR3 protein results from TCRdb running MiXCR on the multiplex PCR reads. This sample has about 230,000 distinct CDR3 sequences, with less than 40% found just once. Study results and caveats: That most tumor T cells come from lymph nodes remained unproven. Compared with lymph nodes, tumors were less diverse; compared with nontumor tissue, more.

Axillary draining lymph nodes of breast cancer patients supplied the node samples. The source is a female donor with breast cancer. Some clones in this sample may be carry-over from other donors' samples. The source material was axillary lymph node tissue.

Here the CDR3 reads CAISPQKPGLAVQETQYF. Written as DNA, the CDR3 is TGTGCCATCAGTCCCCAAAAACCCGGACTAGCAGTTCAAGAGACCCAGTACTTC. V and J are TRBV10-3 and TRBJ2-5, with TRBD2 matching over 8 bases. The V and J ends lost 5 bases and 2 bases, in that order; junction bases with no gene match: 16. The germline CDR1 and CDR2 sequences are ENHRY and SYGVKD. The CDR3 runs to 18 residues.